The entry below describes one TCR beta chain. Its antigen has not been determined. It has no much larger one-base neighbor in the sample; base qualities were not kept. For sequencing of the TCRbeta CDR3 region, genomic DNA was extracted from the sorted cells. The immunoSEQ Assay was used for sequencing of TCRbeta CDR3 regions. TCRdb provides this immuneACCESS table in a form limited to in-frame rearrangements. Some clones are lacking; in checked studies, under half of them reflect an unresolved V gene, and why the rest are absent is not known. The sample table shows about 95,000 clones, and around 85% are seen once. The biggest ten clones account for 3.5% to 4% of the sample. CDR1 and CDR2 were assigned from the germline V gene (reference sequence) as GTSNPN and SVGIG. The cysteine opens and the phenylalanine closes a CDR3 of 15 amino acids. CDR3 DNA is the only sequence kept; it has 45 bases, read in frame from the first base. V is pared back by 3 bases and J by 0 bases, with 11 bases lying between the germline termini.

The data belong to a study of OX40 agonist ivuxolimab in advanced cancers. As for the study more broadly: Ivuxolimab was an agonistic, fully human IgG2 monoclonal antibody directed against OX40 (CD134), a costimulatory receptor. The dose-escalation cohort was about 86% male with a mean age of around 64 years, ranging from roughly 20 to 85. Prior anti-PD-1, anti-PD-L1 or anti-CTLA-4 therapy was permitted, and approximately 42% of dose-escalation patients had received checkpoint inhibitors. Partial responses occurred in three dose-escalation patients: two with cutaneous melanoma and one with hepatocellular carcinoma. Of the roughly 52 dose-escalation patients, hepatocellular carcinoma was present in around 20, melanoma in roughly 15, renal cell carcinoma in 9 and head and neck cancer in 9. The monotherapy dose-escalation portion (N of about 52 patients) of the phase I ivuxolimab trial is reported in the paper. Intravenous ivuxolimab was administered to patients every 2 weeks at six dose levels: 0.01, 0.1, 0.3, 1.5, 3 and 10 mg/kg. The point of sequencing TCRbeta in the periphery was to test whether ivuxolimab changed TCR sequence diversity and drove clonal T-cell expansion.

What the work shows at the level of the full study, not this receptor alone: Low levels of normalized T-cell clonal expansion were also seen in some nonresponding patients. Partial responders in the 0.1-3.0 mg/kg groups had among the lowest normalized peripheral clonal expansion, especially among CD8+ T cells. After ivuxolimab, CD8+ T cells had more expanded clones than CD4+ T cells on average. Which antigens the clonally expanded peripheral T cells were specific for was not determined. At doses of 0.1 to 3.0 mg/kg, clonal expansion of both CD4+ and CD8+ T cells in blood was seen between baseline and week 6.

The trial excluded patients who had a history of autoimmune disease or who were on systemic immunosuppression. Peripheral blood for TCR sequencing was drawn from every dose cohort at baseline, at cycle 4 day 1 and at cycle 7 day 1. Samples were obtained from an open-label, multicenter, first-in-human phase I dose-escalation trial of ivuxolimab. Adults with locally advanced or metastatic head and neck squamous cell, hepatocellular, melanoma or renal cell carcinoma were enrolled in the trial. Before TCR sequencing, CD4+ T cells and CD8+ T cells from peripheral blood were sorted into separate populations.

The sample was CD4+ or CD8+ T cells sorted from blood, taken in a trial of the OX40 agonist ivuxolimab. The chain links TRBV30 with TRBJ2-2; a weak D assignment points to TRBD2 (5 bases agree). The clonotype was recovered from an adult with an advanced solid tumor such as melanoma, head and neck, liver or kidney cancer. The CDR3 reads CAWRMEVSNTGELFF. DNA sequence: TGTGCCTGGAGGATGGAGGTATCGAACACCGGGGAGCTGTTTTTT.